These 32 T cell receptor beta chains came from one sample sequenced in a study of blood T cell repertoires in COVID-19. Sequencing was performed with immunoSEQ multiplex PCR; in TCRdb, only in-frame clones are kept and a portion is missing. The table lists 180,000 or so clones, around 86% of them singletons. Sequencing used PBMCs or T cells enriched from blood (not recorded which). These receptors came from a woman between 25 and 40 years old who had recovered from COVID-19.

A word on this clone: At the DNA level, this CDR3 is encoded by other sequences in the same sample as well. V usage is TRBV27 and J usage is TRBJ2-7, with 13 bases identical to TRBD2. The junction had 1 base not matched to a gene; V was cut back by 0 bases and J by 2 bases. From germline, CDR1 is MNHEY and CDR2 SMNVEV (reference sequence). The CDR3 runs 16 residues. CDR3 nucleotide sequence: TGTGCCAGCAGTTTATCTGGGACTAGCGGGACCTACGAGCAGTACTTC. Protein: CASSLSGTSGTYEQYF.

CDR3 nucleotides: TGTGCCAGCAGCTTAAAGGACAGTTTTAGCAATCAGCCCCAGCATTTT. As protein: CASSLKDSFSNQPQHF. The rearrangement uses TRBV7-2 and TRBJ1-5; perhaps TRBD1 as D (6 bases). Germline V gives CDR1 SGHTA, CDR2 FQGNSA. The CDR3 spans 16 residues. Trimming shortened V by 2 bases and J by 0 bases, and 11 bases separated the two germline ends.

V gene TRBV6-5 combines with J gene TRBJ2-2; 11 nucleotides match TRBD2. Losses at the gene ends were 6 bases for V and 3 bases for J; bases not matched to a gene: 3. CDR3 length: 15 amino acids. From germline, CDR1 is MNHEY and CDR2 SVGAGI. The CDR3 sequence is CASRTSGMDTGELFF. The CDR3 DNA sequence: TGTGCCAGCAGGACTAGCGGGATGGACACCGGGGAGCTGTTTTTT.

This chain links TRBV10-3 with TRBJ1-5, with 12 bases that match TRBD1. Germline V CDR1 and CDR2: ENHRY, SYGVKD. The J segment lost 9 bases and the V segment lost 10 bases, leaving 10 bases of the junction unmatched. This CDR3 comprises 14 residues. This CDR3 reads CATGTGGPVGPQHF. The CDR3 DNA follows: TGTGCCACAGGGACAGGGGGCCCCGTTGGGCCCCAGCATTTT.

The rearrangement joins TRBV28 to TRBJ1-2, with D tentatively TRBD1 (6 bases). Trimming took off 2 bases at V and 4 bases at J, with 14 bases between the two ends. This CDR3 comprises 15 residues. Germline CDR1 and CDR2: MDHEN and SYDVKM. CDR3 nucleotide sequence: TGTGCCAGCAGTTTAGGGGGGGCTCCGGTCTATGGCTACACCTTC. This encodes CASSLGGAPVYGYTF.

The CDR3 DNA reads as TGTGCCAGCAGCTTCGGACTAGCGCCCGAGCAGTACTTC. It specifies CASSFGLAPEQYF. This rearrangement joins TRBV7-9 to TRBJ2-7; 9 nucleotides match TRBD2. CDR1 and CDR2 from the germline V gene are SEHNR and FQNEAQ (reference sequence). After removal of 3 bases from V and 6 bases from J, the junction contained 3 bases not matched to a gene. The CDR3 runs to 13 residues.

The V call is TRBV3-1 (or the pseudogene TRBV3-2), the J call TRBJ2-5; D ambiguous. The CDR3 sequence is 15 residues long. V was shortened by 4 bases and J by 9 bases, with 21 bases between the two germline ends. Germline CDR1 is LGHDT and CDR2 is YNNKEL (reference sequence). This chain's CDR3 is CASSLTQLGKRPQYF. The CDR3, as DNA: TGTGCCAGCAGCCTAACCCAATTGGGCAAGAGACCCCAGTACTTC.

The chain uses TRBV30 and TRBJ2-1, with D unresolved. The CDR3 extends over 12 amino acids. The V end lost 3 bases, the J end lost 4 bases, and 7 bases lay between the germline ends. Per germline, CDR1 GTSNPN and CDR2 SVGIG (reference sequence). CDR3 sequence (DNA): TGTGCCTGGAGCGAGGTATACAATGAGCAGTTCTTC. Protein sequence: CAWSEVYNEQFF.

V gene TRBV5-6 combines with J gene TRBJ1-4, with a tentative D call TRBD1 (5 bases). This CDR3 comprises 13 residues. The germline gives CDR1 SGHDT, CDR2 YYEEEE. Trimming removed 4 bases at V and 5 bases at J, with 9 bases between. The CDR3, as DNA: TGTGCCAGCAGCACAAACAGGAATGAAAAACTGTTTTTT. It is translated as CASSTNRNEKLFF.

V is TRBV5-4 and J is TRBJ2-7; D unresolved. Germline V gene sequence: CDR1 SGHNT, CDR2 YYREEE (reference sequence). The length of the CDR3 is 13 residues. Deletions cut 4 bases from V and 3 bases from J, with 11 bases between. The CDR3: CASSLDGGYEQYF. In DNA, the CDR3 is TGTGCCAGCAGCCTGGACGGTGGCTACGAGCAGTACTTC.

V is TRBV12-3 or TRBV12-4 and J is TRBJ2-7; unclear D gene. Trimming took off 3 bases at V and 2 bases at J, with 8 bases between the two ends. The CDR3 runs 13 residues. CDR3 nucleotides: TGTGCCAGCAGTTTCGGGTGGGCCTACGAGCAGTACTTC. As protein: CASSFGWAYEQYF.

This clone has only one observation. The chain carries TRBV9 and TRBJ1-2; 7 bases agree with TRBD1. Germline V lookup: CDR1 SGDLS, CDR2 YYNGEE. The CDR3 covers 15 residues. Losses at the gene ends were 4 bases for V and 8 bases for J; bases not matched to a gene: 14. The CDR3 protein is CASSPATGTEGGYTF. Here the CDR3 DNA reads TGTGCCAGCAGCCCGGCAACCGGGACAGAGGGCGGCTACACCTTC.

V gene TRBV19 combines with J gene TRBJ2-7; 8 nucleotides align to TRBD1. The CDR3 contains 14 residues. The germline V gene has CDR1 LNHDA and CDR2 SQIVND (reference sequence). With V trimmed by 0 bases and J by 2 bases, 0 bases remained unmatched. The CDR3 region is CASSIDRGPYEQYF. For the CDR3, the DNA is TGTGCCAGTAGTATAGACAGGGGGCCCTACGAGCAGTACTTC.

The CDR3 DNA reads TGTGCCAGTAGTATTACAGGGGGCCTCAATCAGCCCCAGCATTTT. This encodes CASSITGGLNQPQHF. The chain employs TRBV19 and TRBJ1-5; 9 bases fit TRBD1. This CDR3 has 15 amino acids. The germline CDR1 and CDR2 sequences are LNHDA and SQIVND (reference sequence). Trimming cost V 3 bases and J 3 bases; bases outside gene matches: 3.

This clone was seen only once. The chain links TRBV10-3 to TRBJ2-1; 9 bases align to TRBD2. The CDR3 totals 17 residues. Germline CDR1 and CDR2: ENHRY and SYGVKD. The J segment lost 5 bases and the V segment lost 1 base, leaving 9 bases of the junction unmatched. The CDR3 reads CAISEYRAGGSHNEQFF. CDR3 sequence (DNA): TGTGCCATCAGTGAGTACCGAGCGGGAGGATCCCACAATGAGCAGTTCTTC.

J is TRBJ1-1 and V is TRBV3-1 (or the pseudogene TRBV3-2), with D unclear. CDR1 is LGHDT, CDR2 YNNKEL, per germline (reference sequence). Trimming cost V 1 base and J 4 bases, with 13 bases left between them. This CDR3 comprises 15 residues. DNA of the CDR3: TGTGCCAGCAGCCAAGTGGGCCTACTGGGCACTGAAGCTTTCTTT. It is translated as CASSQVGLLGTEAFF.

The J gene is TRBJ2-5, the V gene TRBV2, with 11 nucleotides matching TRBD2. CDR1 is SNHLY, CDR2 FYNNEI, per germline. Unmatched junction bases numbered 6, after V lost 7 bases and J lost 5 bases. There are 14 residues in the CDR3. The CDR3 reads CASILAGASETQYF. The CDR3 nucleotides are TGTGCCAGCATACTAGCGGGAGCTAGCGAGACCCAGTACTTC.

This chain connects TRBV7-5 to TRBJ2-2; the table's TRBD2 call for D was not verified on the DNA. TRBV7-5 corresponds to a pseudogene. This CDR3 spans 15 amino acids. CDR3 sequence (DNA): TGTGCCAGAAGCTTAGTCGGGATAGCCCCCGGGGAGCTGTTTTTT. It codes for CARSLVGIAPGELFF.

CDR3 protein: CAPGALREVRTGANVLTF. The DNA of the CDR3 is TGTGCTCCAGGGGCGTTGCGGGAGGTTCGGACTGGGGCCAACGTCCTGACTTTC. This chain uses TRBV6-4 with TRBJ2-6; TRBD2 agrees at 8 bases. The CDR3 is 18 amino acids. CDR1 and CDR2 from the germline V gene are MRHNA and SNTAGT.

The V gene is TRBV28, the J gene TRBJ2-1; D is unresolved. V lost 5 bases and J 3 bases, leaving 8 bases between the germline ends. This CDR3 contains 13 residues. Germline-derived CDR1 and CDR2 are MDHEN and SYDVKM. CDR3 region: CASSPTGYNEQFF. In nucleotides, the CDR3 is TGTGCCAGCAGTCCTACTGGCTACAATGAGCAGTTCTTC.

This chain joins TRBV5-5 and TRBJ1-2; D is perhaps TRBD1 (6 bases). Trimming removed 0 bases from V and 7 bases from J, with 19 bases in between. This CDR3 is built from 16 residues. Germline assignment: CDR1 SGHKS and CDR2 YYEKEE (reference sequence). This CDR3 reads CASSLVMGATIGGYTF. CDR3 nucleotide sequence: TGTGCCAGCAGCTTGGTGATGGGGGCAACCATTGGTGGCTACACCTTC.

The chain is built from TRBV6-6 and TRBJ1-2; weak D call: TRBD1 (6 bases). Trimming removed 7 bases at V and 0 bases at J, with 15 bases between. Germline V lookup: CDR1 MNHNY, CDR2 SVGAGI (reference sequence). The CDR3 extends over 15 amino acids. CDR3 in amino acids: CASTIGGGANYGYTF. For the CDR3, the DNA is TGTGCCAGCACTATAGGGGGGGGAGCTAACTATGGCTACACCTTC.

The rearrangement joins TRBV29-1 to TRBJ2-1, with 10 bases that match TRBD1. V shed 6 bases and J 5 bases; nucleotides not matched to a gene: 4. This CDR3 region has 13 residues. Germline loops: CDR1 SQVTM, CDR2 ANQGSEA. The CDR3 sequence: CSVEGQGNNEQFF. CDR3 sequence (DNA): TGCAGCGTGGAGGGACAGGGGAACAATGAGCAGTTCTTC.

This clone was found a few times. This chain uses TRBV5-1 with TRBJ1-3; D gene unclear. Germline V lookup: CDR1 SGHRS, CDR2 YFSETQ. V lost 4 bases, J lost 0 bases, and 11 bases lay in between. The CDR3 loop spans 15 amino acids. In DNA, the CDR3 is TGCGCCAGCAGCGCCGGAAGGAGCTCTGGAAACACCATATATTTT. The encoded protein is CASSAGRSSGNTIYF.

For this clone: Other nucleotide sequences in the sample specify the same CDR3. The rearrangement uses TRBV18 and TRBJ2-7; TRBD1 is a possible D gene (5 bases). Germline CDR1 reads KGHSH; CDR2 reads LQKENI. With 3 bases removed from V and 2 bases from J, the gap between germline ends came to 11 bases. The CDR3 covers 14 residues. As DNA, the CDR3 is TGTGCCAGCTCACCCCGCCAGGGCACCTACGAGCAGTACTTC. Protein sequence: CASSPRQGTYEQYF.

The chain combines TRBV5-8 with TRBJ1-1, with unresolved D. Trimming pared 4 bases from V and 1 base from J, leaving 11 bases between. The germline CDR1 and CDR2 sequences are SGHTS and YDEGEE. This CDR3 has 14 residues. Here the CDR3 DNA reads TGTGCCAGCAGCCGAACTCACCCGAACACTGAAGCTTTCTTT. It translates to CASSRTHPNTEAFF.

J is TRBJ2-3 and V is TRBV9, with 9 positions matching TRBD2. J lost 5 bases, V lost 4 bases, and 11 bases had no gene match. Germline-derived CDR1 and CDR2 are SGDLS and YYNGEE. The CDR3 has 16 amino acids. In DNA, the CDR3 is TGTGCCAGCAGCAGAGAGGGAGAACTAGCGGGAGATACGCAGTATTTT. As protein: CASSREGELAGDTQYF.

The gene calls are TRBV27 and TRBJ2-3; D possibly corresponds to TRBD2 (5 bases). V was trimmed by 9 bases and J by 11 bases, leaving 18 bases between them. The germline gives CDR1 MNHEY, CDR2 SMNVEV (reference sequence). The CDR3 covers 12 residues. Here the CDR3 DNA reads TGTGCCAGTAGGGAGAAGCCCCACCAGCAGTATTTT. It codes for CASREKPHQQYF.

V and J are TRBV3-1 (or the pseudogene TRBV3-2) and TRBJ2-7; TRBD2 aligns across 11 bases. CDR3 length: 15 amino acids. CDR1 and CDR2 from the germline V gene are LGHDT and YNNKEL (reference sequence). With V trimmed by 3 bases and J by 3 bases, 4 bases remained unmatched. The CDR3 region has the DNA TGTGCCAGCAGCCATGGTCTAGCGGGAGGCTACGAGCAGTACTTC. It yields the protein CASSHGLAGGYEQYF.

The rearrangement uses TRBV10-3 and TRBJ1-5, with 7 bases identical to TRBD1. Per the germline V gene, CDR1 is ENHRY and CDR2 is SYGVKD. There are 15 residues in the CDR3. J lost 3 bases, V lost 6 bases, and 8 bases had no gene match. CDR3 DNA: TGTGCCATCAGGGGAGACAGGGCTAACAATCAGCCCCAGCATTTT. Amino acids: CAIRGDRANNQPQHF.

CDR3 region: CASSRESGTGFAYEQYF. The CDR3 DNA reads as TGTGCCAGCAGCCGCGAATCCGGGACAGGGTTTGCCTACGAGCAGTACTTC. V gene TRBV5-6 combines with J gene TRBJ2-7; 9 nucleotides line up with TRBD1. In germline, CDR1 is SGHDT, CDR2 YYEEEE. CDR3 size: 17 residues. J gave up 2 bases and V 4 bases, and 13 bases lay outside the gene matches. The entire variable domain, with the rest obtained from reference TRBV5-6 and TRBJ2-7, is as follows: DAGVTQSPTHLIKTRGQQVTLRCSPKSGHDTVSWYQQALGQGPQFIFQYYEEEERQRGNFPDRFSGHQFPNYSSELNVNALLLGDSALYLCASSRESGTGFAYEQYFGPGTRLTVT.

This rearrangement joins TRBV7-2 to TRBJ1-2; weak D call: TRBD1 (6 bases). CDR3 length: 14 amino acids. The ends were cut back, 5 bases at V and 1 base at J, with 11 bases in the middle. Looked up from germline, CDR1 is SGHTA and CDR2 is FQGNSA. In DNA, the CDR3 is TGTGCCAGCAGCCACCGGACAGATAACTATGGCTACACCTTC. It yields the protein CASSHRTDNYGYTF.